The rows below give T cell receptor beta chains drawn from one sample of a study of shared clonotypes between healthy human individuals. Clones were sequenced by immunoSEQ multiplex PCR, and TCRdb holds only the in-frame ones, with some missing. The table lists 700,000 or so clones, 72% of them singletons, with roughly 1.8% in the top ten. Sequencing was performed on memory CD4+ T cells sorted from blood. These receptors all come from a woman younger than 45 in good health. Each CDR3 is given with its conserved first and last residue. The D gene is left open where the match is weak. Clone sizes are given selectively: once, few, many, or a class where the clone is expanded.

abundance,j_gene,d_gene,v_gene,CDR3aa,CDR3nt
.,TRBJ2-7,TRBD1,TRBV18,CASSPSQGTVDEQYF,TGTGCCAGCTCACCCTCACAGGGGACAGTGGACGAGCAGTACTTC
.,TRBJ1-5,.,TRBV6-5,CASSDRSSNQPQHF,TGTGCCAGCAGTGACAGGTCTAGCAATCAGCCCCAGCATTTT
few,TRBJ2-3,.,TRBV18,CASSPTLAGGTTDTQYF,TGTGCCAGCTCACCGACTCTAGCCGGAGGAACCACAGATACGCAGTATTTT
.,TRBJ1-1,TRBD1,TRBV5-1,CASSNRQGAFTEAFF,TGCGCCAGCAGCAACAGACAGGGGGCTTTCACTGAAGCTTTCTTT
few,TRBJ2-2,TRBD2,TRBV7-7,CASSPTSGFTGELFF,TGTGCCAGCAGCCCGACTAGCGGTTTCACCGGGGAGCTGTTTTTT
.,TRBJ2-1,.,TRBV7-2,CASSYRDEQFF,TGTGCCAGCAGCTACCGGGACGAGCAGTTCTTC
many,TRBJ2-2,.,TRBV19,CASSISASTNTGELFF,TGTGCCAGTAGTATTTCCGCCTCCACGAACACCGGGGAGCTGTTTTTT
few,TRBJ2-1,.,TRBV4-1,CASSQGSGESYNEQFF,TGCGCCAGCAGCCAAGGGAGTGGAGAGAGCTACAATGAGCAGTTCTTC
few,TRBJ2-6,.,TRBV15,CATSRDYEGLSGANVLTF,TGTGCCACCAGCAGAGATTATGAGGGGCTTTCTGGGGCCAACGTCCTGACTTTC
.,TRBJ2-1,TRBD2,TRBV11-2,CASSKTSGRAGEQFF,TGTGCCAGCAGCAAAACTAGCGGGAGGGCCGGTGAGCAGTTCTTC
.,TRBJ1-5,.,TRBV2,CASSDLFENQPQHF,TGTGCCAGCAGTGATCTATTCGAGAATCAGCCCCAGCATTTT
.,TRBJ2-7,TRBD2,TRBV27,CASSQSGRGLYEQYF,TGTGCCAGCAGCCAAAGCGGGAGGGGGCTCTACGAGCAGTACTTC
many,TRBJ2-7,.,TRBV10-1,CASSEIQGSGYEQYF,TGCGCCAGCAGTGAGATACAGGGTTCCGGCTACGAGCAGTACTTC
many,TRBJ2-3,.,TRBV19,CASSRLGQGTDTQYF,TGTGCCAGTAGCCGCCTTGGACAAGGCACAGATACGCAGTATTTT
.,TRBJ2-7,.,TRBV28,CATLEGGSYEQYF,TGTGCCACCCTCGAAGGAGGCTCCTACGAGCAGTACTTC
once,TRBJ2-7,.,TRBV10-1,CASSLQGTYEQYF,TGCGCCAGCAGTTTGCAGGGGACCTACGAGCAGTACTTC
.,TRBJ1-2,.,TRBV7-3,CASSGANSYGYTF,TGTGCCAGCAGCGGGGCAAATAGCTATGGCTACACCTTC
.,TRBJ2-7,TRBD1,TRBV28,CASSNRQGAEQYF,TGTGCCAGCAGTAATCGACAGGGGGCCGAGCAGTACTTC
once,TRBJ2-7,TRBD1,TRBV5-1,CASYRGTGGDEQYF,TGCGCCAGCTACCGCGGGACAGGGGGCGACGAGCAGTACTTC
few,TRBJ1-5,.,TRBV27,CASVGDQPQHF,TGTGCCAGTGTGGGGGATCAGCCCCAGCATTTT
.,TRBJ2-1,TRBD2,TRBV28,CASSPSTGGTDEQFF,TGTGCCAGCAGTCCATCAACGGGGGGAACGGATGAGCAGTTCTTC
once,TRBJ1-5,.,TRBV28,CASSSRRGSNQPQHF,TGTGCCAGCAGTAGTCGAAGGGGGTCGAATCAGCCCCAGCATTTT
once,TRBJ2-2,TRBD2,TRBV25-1,CASSGILAGVDFGELFF,TGTGCCAGCAGTGGCATTCTAGCGGGAGTAGATTTCGGGGAGCTGTTTTTT
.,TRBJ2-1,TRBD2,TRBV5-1,CASSLKGTSGWFF,TGCGCCAGCAGCTTGAAAGGGACTAGCGGCTGGTTCTTC
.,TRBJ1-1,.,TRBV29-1,CSVVGTEAFF,TGCAGCGTTGTAGGGACTGAAGCTTTCTTT
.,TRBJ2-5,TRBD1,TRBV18,CASSGTGGETQYF,TGTGCCAGCTCGGGGACAGGGGGAGAGACCCAGTACTTC
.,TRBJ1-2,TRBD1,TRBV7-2,CASTQRDRGVLGYTF,TGTGCCAGCACCCAACGGGACAGGGGAGTACTTGGCTACACCTTC
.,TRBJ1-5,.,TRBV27,CASSSGQLGQPQHF,TGTGCCAGCAGTTCAGGACAGCTTGGACAGCCCCAGCATTTT
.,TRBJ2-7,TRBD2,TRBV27,CASSRLAGGVEQYF,TGTGCCAGCAGTCGACTAGCGGGAGGGGTCGAGCAGTACTTC
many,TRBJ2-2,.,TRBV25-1,CASSEFGATGELFF,TGTGCCAGCAGTGAATTCGGGGCCACCGGGGAGCTGTTTTTT
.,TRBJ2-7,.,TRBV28,CASRGGPPYEQYF,TGTGCCAGCAGAGGGGGGCCCCCCTACGAGCAGTACTTC
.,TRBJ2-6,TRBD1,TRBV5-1,CASSLLQQGAPGANVLTF,TGCGCCAGCAGCTTGCTCCAACAGGGGGCCCCTGGGGCCAACGTCCTGACTTTC
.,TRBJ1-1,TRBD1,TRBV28,CASSLAGTGGTEAFF,TGTGCCAGCAGTTTAGCCGGGACAGGGGGCACTGAAGCTTTCTTT
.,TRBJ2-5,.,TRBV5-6,CASSAGFQETQYF,TGTGCCAGCAGCGCAGGGTTCCAAGAGACCCAGTACTTC
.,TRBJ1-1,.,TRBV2,CASSEGHTEAFF,TGTGCCAGCAGTGAGGGGCACACTGAAGCTTTCTTT
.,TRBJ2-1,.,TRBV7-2,CASSLAAGTEQFF,TGTGCCAGCAGCTTAGCGGCTGGGACTGAGCAGTTCTTC
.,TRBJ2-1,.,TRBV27,CASAWGRNTGNEQFF,TGTGCCAGCGCCTGGGGAAGAAACACGGGCAATGAGCAGTTCTTC
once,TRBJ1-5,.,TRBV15,CATSRDVRDGQPQHF,TGTGCCACCAGCAGAGATGTAAGGGACGGGCAGCCCCAGCATTTT
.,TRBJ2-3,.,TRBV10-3,CAISESWGSTDTQYF,TGTGCCATCAGTGAGTCTTGGGGGAGCACAGATACGCAGTATTTT
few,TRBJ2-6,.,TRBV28,CASSSGEGNLSGANVLTF,TGTGCCAGCAGTTCGGGGGAAGGAAACCTCTCTGGGGCCAACGTCCTGACTTTC
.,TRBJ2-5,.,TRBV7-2,CASSLGLGRTQYF,TGTGCCAGCAGCTTGGGGTTGGGACGGACCCAGTACTTC
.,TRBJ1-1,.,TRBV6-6,CASSYQNTEAFF,TGTGCCAGCAGTTACCAGAACACTGAAGCTTTCTTT
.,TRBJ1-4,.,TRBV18,CASSLSADEKLFF,TGTGCCAGCTCACTCTCGGCGGATGAAAAACTGTTTTTT
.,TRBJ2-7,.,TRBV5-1,CASSSSGQPQQYF,TGCGCCAGCAGCTCGAGCGGACAGCCCCAGCAGTACTTC
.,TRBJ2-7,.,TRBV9,CASSPAAGAPGEQYF,TGTGCCAGCAGCCCCGCCGCGGGGGCGCCTGGCGAGCAGTACTTC
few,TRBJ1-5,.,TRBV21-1,CASRKGQRENQPQHF,TGTGCCAGCCGAAAGGGACAGCGGGAAAATCAGCCCCAGCATTTT
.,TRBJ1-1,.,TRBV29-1,CSVGNRNTEAFF,TGCAGCGTTGGGAACAGGAACACTGAAGCTTTCTTT
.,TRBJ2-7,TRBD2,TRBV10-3,CAISESGTRSLHEQYF,TGTGCCATCAGTGAGTCGGGGACTAGGAGTCTCCACGAGCAGTACTTC
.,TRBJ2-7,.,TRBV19,CASRKDGFTYEQYF,TGTGCCAGTAGGAAGGACGGTTTTACCTACGAGCAGTACTTC
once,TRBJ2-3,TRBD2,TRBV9,CASSERLSGSADTQYF,TGTGCCAGCAGCGAACGCCTTAGCGGGAGTGCAGATACGCAGTATTTT
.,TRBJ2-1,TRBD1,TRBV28,CASSGPGQEIPGGNEQFF,TGTGCCAGCAGTGGACCGGGACAGGAAATACCCGGGGGCAATGAGCAGTTCTTC
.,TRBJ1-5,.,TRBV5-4,CASSTGLGNQPQHF,TGTGCCAGCAGCACAGGGTTGGGCAATCAGCCCCAGCATTTT
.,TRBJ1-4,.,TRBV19,CASGGATLREKLFF,TGTGCCAGTGGAGGGGCTACTCTTCGGGAAAAACTGTTTTTT
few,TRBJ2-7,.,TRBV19,CASSPGTYEQYF,TGTGCCAGTAGCCCGGGAACCTACGAGCAGTACTTC
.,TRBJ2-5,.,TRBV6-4,CASSGRGGETQYF,TGTGCCAGCAGCGGCAGGGGGGGGGAGACCCAGTACTTC
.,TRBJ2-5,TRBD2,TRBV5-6,CASRLTSRGETQYF,TGTGCCAGCAGACTGACTAGCCGAGGGGAGACCCAGTACTTC
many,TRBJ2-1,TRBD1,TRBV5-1,CASSLASGGYNEQFF,TGCGCCAGCAGCTTGGCGTCAGGGGGCTACAATGAGCAGTTCTTC